Below, 22 T cell receptor beta chains from the same sample are listed, as sequenced in a study of T cell clonality in common variable immunodeficiency. Study-wide results and caveats: Reportedly, TCR beta sequences from common variable immunodeficiency showed fewer deletions and N-nucleotide insertions.

Only in-frame clones appear in the TCRdb table, and some are missing; sequencing was by immunoSEQ multiplex PCR. The record shows about 33,000 clones for this sample, with no singletons present. These receptors' targets are unknown. The source material was peripheral blood mononuclear cells. These receptors were collected from a human donor with common variable immunodeficiency.

This clone showed up many times. From the germline J gene comes the end of the CDR3, since the read stops 3 residues before it. The chain has TRBV30 and TRBJ1-1; D ambiguous. This CDR3 is built from 13 residues. Per germline, CDR1 GTSNPN and CDR2 SVGIG (reference sequence). V lost 0 bases and J lost 1, with 6 bases in between. CDR3 region: CAWSVAGNTEAFF. CDR3 DNA, as far as it was read: TGTGCCTGGAGTGTAGCAGGGAACACTGAA.

As for this clone: The read falls 3 residues short of the CDR3 end, and the missing part is taken from the germline J gene. V usage is TRBV6-1 and J usage is TRBJ2-7, with 11 bases that match TRBD1. Trimming removed 2 bases from V and 4 bases from J; junction bases left unmatched: 13. The CDR3 runs 18 residues. The germline V gene has CDR1 MNHNS and CDR2 SASEGT. The DNA read from the CDR3 is TGTGCCAGCAGTGAACCGGGACAGGGGGGCATTACGGCTTACGAG. Translated, it gives CASSEPGQGGITAYE. The CDR3, in full, reads CASSEPGQGGITAYEQYF.

As concerns this clone: From the germline J gene comes the end of the CDR3, since the read stops 3 residues before it. This chain uses TRBV19 with TRBJ1-1, with TRBD1 as a possible D gene (5 bases). This CDR3 contains 14 residues. Germline V gene data show CDR1 as LNHDA and CDR2 as SQIVND (reference sequence). Trimming pared 5 bases from V and 1 base from J, leaving 11 bases between. The CDR3 bases that were read are TGTGCCAGTAGTGTGACAGCTTCGAACACTGAA. Amino acids: CASSVTASNTE. The full CDR3 reads CASSVTASNTEAFF.

As regards this clone: The read ends 3 residues shy of where the CDR3 ends; the end is completed using the germline J gene. The chain joins TRBV7-9 to TRBJ1-6; D remains ambiguous. V lost 10 bases and J 6 bases, leaving 13 bases between the germline ends. The CDR3 has 13 residues. Germline V gene lookup returns CDR1 SEHNR and CDR2 FQNEAQ (reference sequence). This CDR3 reads CATRPTGNSPLHF. The DNA read from the CDR3 is TGTGCCACCCGACCGACGGGTAATTCACCC.

A word on this clone: The CDR3 extends 3 residues past the end of the read, so its final part is completed from the germline J gene. The chain uses TRBV6-1 and TRBJ2-7; 8 bases map to TRBD1. This CDR3 contains 14 residues. Trimming at V came to 2 bases and at J to 0 bases, leaving 0 bases not matched to a gene. Germline CDR1 MNHNS, CDR2 SASEGT. The CDR3 DNA, read in part, is TGTGCCAGCAGTGAAACAGGGGGCTCCTACGAG. Residues: CASSETGGSYE. The full-length CDR3 reads as CASSETGGSYEQYF.

The sample holds many counts of this clone. The missing CDR3 end, 3 residues past where the read stops, is filled in from the germline J gene. The chain carries TRBV13 and TRBJ2-4, with TRBD1 as a possible D gene (5 bases). CDR1 and CDR2 from the germline V gene are PRHDT and FYEKMQ (reference sequence). Trimming removed 1 base from V and 0 bases from J, with 16 bases in between. This CDR3 spans 18 amino acids. CDR3 DNA (partial): TGTGCCAGCAGCTTAGAAAGGACACCTGCTATAGCCAAAAACATT. This codes for CASSLERTPAIAKNI. The full CDR3 reads CASSLERTPAIAKNIQYF.

This clone was observed a handful of times. Read sequence stops 3 residues before the CDR3 end, and the germline J gene provides the missing end. The rearrangement uses TRBV19 and TRBJ2-2; D is possibly TRBD2 (6 bases). Germline CDR1 reads LNHDA; CDR2 reads SQIVND (reference sequence). The CDR3 covers 13 residues. V was pared by 10 bases and J by 4 bases, with 13 bases between. The sequenced part of the CDR3 DNA is TGTGCCACTCTCGGAGGGGCCACCGGGGAG. Its translation is CATLGGATGE. The CDR3 as a whole reads CATLGGATGELFF.

This clone was counted a few times. The read gets to within 3 residues of the CDR3 end, and the germline J gene fills in the rest. The rearrangement uses TRBV10-3 and TRBJ2-7; TRBD1 matches 9 bases. From germline, CDR1 is ENHRY and CDR2 SYGVKD. This CDR3 has 14 amino acids. The V gene end was trimmed by 4 bases and the J gene end by 4 bases; junction bases not matched to a gene: 5. The CDR3 loop is CAISGGQGLYEQYF. The sequenced part of the CDR3 DNA is TGTGCCATCAGTGGGGGACAGGGACTATACGAG.

Note on this clone: The read comes to an end 3 residues before the CDR3 does, leaving the germline J gene to fill in the end. The chain carries TRBV30 and TRBJ1-6; the D is unclear. Trimming took 4 bases from V and 10 from J, leaving 11 bases between them. The CDR3 runs to 12 residues. The germline V gene has CDR1 GTSNPN and CDR2 SVGIG (reference sequence). The CDR3 reads CAWIDAGSPLHF. Incomplete CDR3 DNA: TGTGCCTGGATAGACGCGGGCTCACCC.

Notes on this clone: The missing CDR3 end, 3 residues past where the read stops, is filled in from the germline J gene. The rearrangement uses TRBV18 and TRBJ2-5, with TRBD1 as a possible D gene (6 bases). CDR3 length: 12 amino acids. V lost 4 bases to trimming and J lost 4 bases, with 7 bases between them. Germline loops: CDR1 KGHSH, CDR2 LQKENI. CDR3 DNA, as far as it was read: TGTGCCAGCTCACGGACAGCAGAGACC. This encodes CASSRTAET. The CDR3 in its entirety is CASSRTAETQYF.

This clone came up many times. Read coverage stops 3 residues before the CDR3 terminus; the germline J gene supplies the remainder. The J gene is TRBJ2-1, the V gene TRBV12-3 or TRBV12-4; 8 nucleotides line up with TRBD2. V was pared by 6 bases and J by 1 base, with 5 bases of the junction left unmatched. The CDR3 loop spans 15 amino acids. The CDR3 reads CASSQRGRSYNEQFF. The covered CDR3 bases are TGTGCCAGCAGCCAGCGGGGGAGATCCTACAATGAG.

In this sample, this clone turned up many times. The CDR3 end falls 3 residues outside the read, so it is completed with the germline J gene. The chain carries TRBV5-1 and TRBJ2-7, with TRBD1 matching 7 bases. V dropped 5 bases and J dropped 1; count of bases not matched to a gene: 0. CDR1 and CDR2 (germline): SGHRS, YFSETQ. This CDR3 has 12 residues. CDR3 amino acids: CASRQGSYEQYF. The CDR3 DNA, read in part, is TGCGCCAGCAGACAGGGGTCCTACGAG.

This clone has at least ten counts. The sequence runs out 3 residues before the end of the CDR3; the remainder is reconstructed from the germline J gene. The chain links TRBV5-6 to TRBJ1-1, with a weak D call TRBD1 (6 bases). V was cut by 7 bases and J by 0 bases, with 10 bases left in between. Germline CDR1 is SGHDT and CDR2 is YYEEEE. The CDR3 extends over 13 amino acids. The CDR3 loop is CASWGRLNTEAFF. The CDR3 bases that were read are TGTGCCAGCTGGGGGCGGCTGAACACTGAA.

This clone was seen a few times. The read ends 3 residues shy of where the CDR3 ends; the end is completed using the germline J gene. This sequence joins TRBV30 and TRBJ1-2, with 9 nucleotides matching TRBD1. V shed 8 bases, J shed 4 bases, and the junction held 11 bases outside the gene matches. CDR3 size: 14 residues. The germline CDR1 and CDR2 sequences are GTSNPN and SVGIG (reference sequence). CDR3 loop: CAESRGQGFYGYTF. The sequenced part of the CDR3 DNA is TGTGCCGAGTCTAGGGGACAGGGCTTCTATGGC.

Many counts were recorded for this clone. The read ends 3 residues shy of where the CDR3 ends; the end is completed using the germline J gene. The chain has TRBV2 and TRBJ1-2; 9 bases line up with TRBD1. Germline assignment: CDR1 SNHLY and CDR2 FYNNEI. The CDR3 extends over 16 amino acids. The CDR3 DNA, read in part, is TGTGCCAGCACCCTCGGGACAGGGCTGAATTCTCGGGGC. It specifies CASTLGTGLNSRG. The complete CDR3 protein is CASTLGTGLNSRGYTF.

This clone was seen a handful of times. The read stops 3 residues short of the end of the CDR3; the missing end is completed from the germline J gene. The chain uses TRBV7-3 and TRBJ1-5; D not certain. CDR3 length: 13 amino acids. Germline V gene data show CDR1 as SGHTA and CDR2 as FQGTGA. The V end lost 1 base, the J end lost 5 bases, and 6 bases lay between the germline ends. The CDR3 region is CASSLNKDQPQHF. The DNA read from the CDR3 is TGTGCCAGCAGCTTAAATAAGGATCAGCCC.

This clone was observed many times. The CDR3 end falls 3 residues outside the read, so it is completed with the germline J gene. V is TRBV30 and J is TRBJ1-4; D call uncertain. V was shortened by 3 bases and J by 0 bases, with 5 bases between the two germline ends. Germline V gene data show CDR1 as GTSNPN and CDR2 as SVGIG (reference sequence). The CDR3 spans 13 residues. The CDR3 is CAWSQATNEKLFF. The DNA read from the CDR3 is TGTGCCTGGAGCCAGGCAACTAATGAAAAA.

This clone was counted between two and nine times. The read ends 3 residues shy of where the CDR3 ends; the end is completed using the germline J gene. The rearrangement links TRBV29-1 to TRBJ1-2; the D gene is possibly TRBD1 (5 bases). Germline CDR1 and CDR2: SQVTM and ANQGSEA. The CDR3 runs to 13 residues. This CDR3 is CSVGGTRVEGYTF. The DNA read from the CDR3 is TGCAGCGTTGGAGGGACTAGAGTGGAGGGC.

This clone appeared many times. The read comes to an end 3 residues before the CDR3 does, leaving the germline J gene to fill in the end. The chain couples TRBV30 to TRBJ2-1, with D perhaps TRBD2 (5 bases). The V gene lost 3 bases and the J gene lost 0 bases, with 15 bases spanning the gap. Germline CDR1 GTSNPN, CDR2 SVGIG (reference sequence). The CDR3 covers 16 residues. The CDR3 bases that were read are TGTGCCTGGAGCGCCGGACTGGCTAGCTCCTACAATGAG. This encodes CAWSAGLASSYNE. The CDR3 reads in full as CAWSAGLASSYNEQFF.

Concerning this clone itself: Read coverage stops 3 residues before the CDR3 terminus; the germline J gene supplies the remainder. The chain uses TRBV19 and TRBJ2-2, with 8 positions matching TRBD1. Trimming removed 4 bases from V and 4 bases from J; junction bases left unmatched: 8. The CDR3 loop spans 16 amino acids. Germline V gives CDR1 LNHDA, CDR2 SQIVND (reference sequence). CDR3 DNA (partial): TGTGCCAGTAGTACCCTGATGGGACAGGCCACCGGGGAG. This encodes CASSTLMGQATGE. The full-length CDR3 reads as CASSTLMGQATGELFF.

The table lists this clone with many counts. The read ends 3 residues before the CDR3 terminus; that terminus is restored from the germline J gene. J is TRBJ1-4 and V is TRBV5-1, with TRBD1 as a possible D gene (6 bases). The CDR3 has 15 residues. The germline CDR1 and CDR2 sequences are SGHRS and YFSETQ. Deletions cut 0 bases from V and 3 bases from J, with 9 bases between. The CDR3 bases that were read are TGCGCCAGCAGCTTGGGGGCAGGGGCTAATGAAAAA. The encoded protein is CASSLGAGANEK. The entire CDR3 protein reads CASSLGAGANEKLFF.

This clone is labeled medium-sized. Read data end 3 residues before the CDR3 end; the end is taken from the germline J gene. The genes are TRBV5-1 and TRBJ1-4, with 7 bases lining up with TRBD1. With V trimmed by 4 bases and J by 8 bases, 14 bases remained unmatched. The CDR3 runs to 16 residues. CDR1 SGHRS and CDR2 YFSETQ come from the germline V gene. The CDR3 loop is CASSPDGQAALEKLFF. The CDR3 bases that were read are TGCGCCAGCAGCCCGGACGGACAGGCCGCGCTGGAAAAA.